The 17 T cell receptor beta chains given below trace back to one sample, sequenced in a study of immune heterogeneity within non-small cell lung tumors. Bulk tumor genomic DNA (approximately 570 ng per sample) served as template. Surgical sampling yielded several biopsies per primary tumor (spaced far apart). Their non-small cell lung cancer was newly diagnosed and untreated, and the patients underwent curative surgery. TCR beta CDR3 regions came from multiplex PCR with 32 forward V and 13 reverse J primers. Each CDR3 protein is one row after TCRdb ran MiXCR on the multiplex PCR reads. The sample has a few thousand distinct CDR3 sequences, 51% seen once. Sequenced material: lung tumor tissue. The receptor set was obtained from a man aged 45 to 65 with non-small cell lung cancer.

This rearrangement joins TRBV5-1 to TRBJ2-7; 9 bases line up with TRBD2. The CDR3 spans 14 residues. Germline V gives CDR1 SGHRS, CDR2 YFSETQ. The junction had 3 bases not matched to a gene; V was cut back by 3 bases and J by 2 bases. The CDR3 bases are TGCGCCAGCAGCTCTGCGGGAGGGCCCTACGAGCAGTACTTC. Residues: CASSSAGGPYEQYF.

This clonotype has more than one count but fewer than ten. CDR3 nucleotides: TGCGCCAGCAGCTTAGGTAGCGGGAGGGTCAATGAGCAGTTCTTC. Protein sequence: CASSLGSGRVNEQFF. The J gene is TRBJ2-1, the V gene TRBV5-1; 11 bases map to TRBD2. The germline V gene has CDR1 SGHRS and CDR2 YFSETQ. This CDR3 has 15 amino acids. The V and J ends lost 2 bases and 6 bases, in that order; junction bases with no gene match: 4.

Comments on this clonotype: Compared with germline, one end of the junction differs, possibly owing to a read error. The chain carries TRBV5-1 and TRBJ1-2; 8 nucleotides agree with TRBD1. The CDR3 runs to 15 residues. Germline values: CDR1 SGHRS, CDR2 YFSETQ. In DNA, the CDR3 is TGTGCCAGCAGCTTACTAGGGACAGGAGATCTTGGCTACACCTTC. Protein: CASSLLGTGDLGYTF.

The genes are TRBV19 and TRBJ1-5, with 10 positions matching TRBD1. The germline gives CDR1 LNHDA, CDR2 SQIVND (reference sequence). This CDR3 has 18 residues. Trimming took 7 bases from V and 0 from J; bases not matched to a gene: 12. The CDR3 DNA reads TGTGCCAGTAAGAAGCTGGGGACAGGGGAGGGTAGCAATCAGCCCCAGCATTTT. Its translation is CASKKLGTGEGSNQPQHF.

The chain employs TRBV13 and TRBJ2-7; 9 bases are shared with TRBD2. The J segment lost 12 bases and the V segment lost 5 bases, leaving 11 bases of the junction unmatched. The CDR3 extends over 13 amino acids. Looked up from germline, CDR1 is PRHDT and CDR2 is FYEKMQ (reference sequence). The CDR3 DNA reads as TGTGCCAGCAGCCCTCCTAGCGGGAAACGACGGTACTTC. Protein: CASSPPSGKRRYF.

This clonotype has a single count. The V call is TRBV28, the J call TRBJ2-2; D possibly corresponds to TRBD2 (5 bases). Germline V gives CDR1 MDHEN, CDR2 SYDVKM. The CDR3 is 15 residues long. The V gene lost 5 bases and the J gene lost 6 bases, with 16 bases spanning the gap. This CDR3 reads CASSARLLRSGELFF. The CDR3 DNA is TGTGCCAGCAGTGCCAGACTATTAAGGTCCGGGGAGCTGTTTTTT.

This chain connects TRBV5-1 to TRBJ2-3, with D hard to call. The V gene's germline CDR1 is SGHRS and CDR2 YFSETQ. The CDR3 consists of 15 residues. The ends were cut back, 2 bases at V and 0 bases at J, with 10 bases in the middle. The CDR3 DNA reads TGCGCCAGCAGCTTCGGAAGTTCTAGCACAGATACGCAGTATTTT. It encodes CASSFGSSSTDTQYF.

This clonotype appeared a single time. A junction end diverges from the germline sequence, so it may reflect a read error. The chain links TRBV24-1 to TRBJ2-1; D remains ambiguous. Per germline, CDR1 KGHDR and CDR2 SFDVKD. The CDR3 covers 15 residues. The CDR3: CATSDPAGPYDEQFF. The CDR3 bases are TGTGCCACCAGTGATCCTGCCGGGCCCTACGATGAGCAGTTCTTC.

This clonotype is labeled large. The chain is built from TRBV30 and TRBJ2-7; 8 bases fit TRBD1. The germline V gene has CDR1 GTSNPN and CDR2 SVGIG (reference sequence). The CDR3 covers 12 residues. V lost 8 bases, J lost 7 bases, and 10 bases stayed unmatched. The CDR3 bases are TGTGCCACCCAGGGGGCCCGTGGGGAGCAGTACTTC. Its translation is CATQGARGEQYF.

V gene TRBV2 combines with J gene TRBJ1-2, with D maybe TRBD1 (5 bases). The CDR3 is 17 amino acids. Germline values: CDR1 SNHLY, CDR2 FYNNEI. The ends were cut back, 3 bases at V and 1 base at J, with 18 bases in the middle. CDR3 sequence reads: CASSEGGRTPNNYGYTF. CDR3 coding DNA: TGTGCCAGCAGTGAGGGTGGCAGGACACCTAATAACTATGGCTACACCTTC.

This clonotype counts as medium-sized. DNA of the CDR3: TGTGCCAGCAGCGGGGAGTCCTTTCCTTACAATGAGCAGTTCTTC. This codes for CASSGESFPYNEQFF. The chain couples TRBV7-9 to TRBJ2-1, with TRBD2 as a possible D gene (5 bases). V lost 5 bases to trimming and J lost 4 bases, with 15 bases between them. This CDR3 spans 15 amino acids. Looked up from germline, CDR1 is SEHNR and CDR2 is FQNEAQ (reference sequence).

This chain links TRBV20-1 with TRBJ1-5; 9 nucleotides agree with TRBD1. In germline, CDR1 is DFQATT, CDR2 SNEGSKA (reference sequence). The CDR3 is 13 residues long. Germline trimming cut 5 bases from V and 6 bases from J; bases unmatched to any gene: 5. CDR3 coding DNA: TGCAGTGCTCGGGACAGGGAGGTTCAGCCCCAGCATTTT. It encodes CSARDREVQPQHF.

This chain connects TRBV20-1 to TRBJ2-1; possible D gene TRBD2, 5 bases. Germline CDR1 and CDR2: DFQATT and SNEGSKA (reference sequence). There are 14 residues in the CDR3. With 5 bases removed from V and 2 bases from J, the gap between germline ends came to 13 bases. This CDR3 reads CSASSSGTYNEQFF. In DNA form, the CDR3 reads TGCAGTGCTTCCTCCAGCGGTACCTACAATGAGCAGTTCTTC.

The CDR3 nucleotides are TGTGCCAGCAGTTTCCGCTCTGGGGCCAACGTCCTGACTTTC. Protein product: CASSFRSGANVLTF. This chain links TRBV28 with TRBJ2-6, with no clear D. CDR3 size: 14 residues. Trimming shortened V by 3 bases and J by 0 bases, and 3 bases separated the two germline ends. Germline V gives CDR1 MDHEN, CDR2 SYDVKM.

The chain uses TRBV19 and TRBJ1-5; tentatively, D is TRBD1 (6 bases). CDR1 LNHDA and CDR2 SQIVND come from the germline V gene (reference sequence). The CDR3 runs 16 residues. The ends were cut back, 7 bases at V and 0 bases at J, with 16 bases in the middle. The DNA of the CDR3 is TGTGCCAGTATCTCAGGGGCGGGGAATAGCAATCAGCCCCAGCATTTT. Protein: CASISGAGNSNQPQHF.

The CDR3 DNA is TGTGCCACCAGTGAGTCCGGACGGCTCAATCAGCCCCAGCATTTT. Protein product: CATSESGRLNQPQHF. This chain links TRBV24-1 with TRBJ1-5; unclear D gene. The germline V gene encodes CDR1 KGHDR and CDR2 SFDVKD. The CDR3 length is 15 residues. The V end was cut by 4 bases, the J end by 3 bases, with 12 bases between.

V and J are TRBV6-2 or TRBV6-3 and TRBJ1-2; D might be TRBD1 (5 bases). V shed 5 bases and J shed 12 bases, with 19 bases lying between them. Germline V CDR1 and CDR2: MNHEY, SVGEGT. CDR3 length: 13 amino acids. DNA for the CDR3: TGTGCCAGCAGTGCTACCACCGTGACAGTTCACACCTTC. Translated, it gives CASSATTVTVHTF.